The 18 T cell receptor beta chains listed next were all sequenced from one sample in a study of cytomegalovirus exposure and HLA in healthy donors. The PCR used 60 Vbeta and 13 Jbeta primers. Sequencing was performed with immunoSEQ multiplex PCR; in TCRdb, only in-frame clones are kept and a portion is missing. The profile shows about 150,000 clones, about 74% of them singletons. Input material: PBMCs. The source of these receptors is a man between 18 and 29 years old in good health and CMV-seropositive.

V usage is TRBV7-9 and J usage is TRBJ1-1; no reliable D call. Trimming removed 10 bases from V and 5 bases from J, with 11 bases in between. The CDR3 totals 11 residues. Germline V gene data show CDR1 as SEHNR and CDR2 as FQNEAQ (reference sequence). CDR3 in amino acids: CATRSGTEAFF. The CDR3 DNA sequence: TGTGCCACCAGGTCGGGGACTGAAGCTTTCTTT.

This chain uses TRBV21-1 with TRBJ1-2. TRBV21-1 is a known pseudogene. The CDR3 has 12 amino acids. The CDR3 region has the DNA TGTGCCAGCAGCAAAGACTGTTATGGCTACACCTTC. It yields the protein CASSKDCYGYTF.

Here the CDR3 reads CATSSQDSSYEQYF. The CDR3 nucleotides are TGTGCCACCAGCAGTCAGGACAGCTCCTACGAGCAGTACTTC. This chain joins TRBV15 and TRBJ2-7; possible D gene TRBD1, 6 bases. Germline V lookup: CDR1 LNHNV, CDR2 YYDKDF (reference sequence). The V end was cut by 3 bases, the J end by 0 bases, with 9 bases between. The CDR3 is 14 residues long.

This sequence joins TRBV5-1 and TRBJ2-4; TRBD2 matches at 12 bases. CDR1 and CDR2 (germline): SGHRS, YFSETQ. V shed 3 bases, J shed 9 bases, and the junction held 10 bases outside the gene matches. CDR3 length: 16 amino acids. CDR3 sequence reads: CASSSQASGGAGIQYF. CDR3 DNA: TGCGCCAGCAGCTCCCAGGCTAGCGGGGGGGCAGGCATTCAGTACTTC.

The chain has TRBV10-3 and TRBJ2-7; the match to TRBD1 covers 8 bases. Germline assignment: CDR1 ENHRY and CDR2 SYGVKD. After removal of 4 bases from V and 3 bases from J, the junction contained 14 bases not matched to a gene. The CDR3 spans 17 residues. The CDR3 sequence is CAISVKDRELNFYEQYF. In nucleotides, the CDR3 is TGTGCCATCAGTGTGAAGGACAGGGAACTAAATTTCTACGAGCAGTACTTC.

The chain combines TRBV5-1 with TRBJ2-6, with 15 bases identical to TRBD2. The V and J ends lost 3 bases and 3 bases, in that order; junction bases with no gene match: 4. This CDR3 spans 18 amino acids. Germline CDR1 is SGHRS and CDR2 is YFSETQ. CDR3 DNA: TGCGCCAGCAGCTCGGGACTAGCGGGGGGCGGTGGGGCCAACGTCCTGACTTTC. Translation: CASSSGLAGGGGANVLTF.

This sequence joins TRBV28 and TRBJ1-5; tentative D call: TRBD1 (5 bases). V was clipped by 6 bases and J by 4 bases, with 19 bases between them. From germline, CDR1 is MDHEN and CDR2 SYDVKM. This CDR3 has 16 residues. The CDR3: CASRFYSQGVNQPQHF. The CDR3 region has the DNA TGTGCCAGCAGATTCTACAGTCAGGGTGTTAATCAGCCCCAGCATTTT. Drawing the rest from reference TRBV28 and TRBJ1-5, the complete variable domain is DVKVTQSSRYLVKRTGEKVFLECVQDMDHENMFWYRQDPGLGLRLIYFSYDVKMKEKGDIPEGYSVSREKKERFSLILESASTNQTSMYLCASRFYSQGVNQPQHFGDGTRLSIL.

The CDR3 DNA reads as TGTGCCAGCAGCTTGGCCTGGCAGGGGGCAGAGACCCAGTACTTC. Its protein is CASSLAWQGAETQYF. The chain joins TRBV5-5 to TRBJ2-5; TRBD1 matches 8 bases. The CDR3 totals 15 residues. The J segment lost 4 bases and the V segment lost 0 bases, leaving 5 bases of the junction unmatched. The germline V gene has CDR1 SGHKS and CDR2 YYEKEE (reference sequence). Using reference TRBV5-5 and TRBJ2-5 for the parts outside the CDR3, the full variable domain is DAGVTQSPTHLIKTRGQQVTLRCSPISGHKSVSWYQQVLGQGPQFIFQYYEKEERGRGNFPDRFSARQFPNYSSELNVNALLLGDSALYLCASSLAWQGAETQYFGPGTRLLVL.

This clone was recorded only once. V usage is TRBV6-1 and J usage is TRBJ2-6; 9 bases are a match to TRBD1. The CDR3 length is 22 residues. Germline V gene data show CDR1 as MNHNS and CDR2 as SASEGT. V dropped 2 bases and J dropped 0; count of bases not matched to a gene: 17. The CDR3 loop is CASSEPVPGQGPSLSGANVLTF. The CDR3, as DNA: TGTGCCAGCAGTGAACCAGTCCCGGGACAGGGACCGAGTCTCTCTGGGGCCAACGTCCTGACTTTC.

This chain uses TRBV10-2 with TRBJ2-7, with TRBD2 identical over 10 bases. This CDR3 comprises 15 residues. Unmatched junction bases numbered 12, after V lost 7 bases and J lost 6 bases. Germline-derived CDR1 and CDR2 are WSHSY and SAAADI. The CDR3 is CASNNWTSGRGEQYF. The CDR3 region has the DNA TGCGCCAGCAACAACTGGACTAGCGGCCGGGGCGAGCAGTACTTC.

In this sample, this clone turned up a few times. The chain links TRBV19 to TRBJ1-1, with 9 bases identical to TRBD1. V lost 5 bases, J lost 6 bases, and 7 bases stayed unmatched. From germline, CDR1 is LNHDA and CDR2 SQIVND (reference sequence). The CDR3 runs to 14 residues. CDR3 coding DNA: TGTGCCAGTAGTCCGGGACAGGGACTTTCTGAAGCTTTCTTT. Translated, it gives CASSPGQGLSEAFF. Using reference TRBV19 and TRBJ1-1 for the parts outside the CDR3, the full variable domain is DGGITQSPKYLFRKEGQNVTLSCEQNLNHDAMYWYRQDPGQGLRLIYYSQIVNDFQKGDIAEGYSVSREKKESFPLTVTSAQKNPTAFYLCASSPGQGLSEAFFGQGTRLTVV.

The chain is built from TRBV7-9 and TRBJ2-7, with 7 bases identical to TRBD1. Trimming at V came to 5 bases and at J to 9 bases, leaving 10 bases not matched to a gene. Germline loops: CDR1 SEHNR, CDR2 FQNEAQ (reference sequence). The CDR3 totals 13 residues. CDR3 sequence: CASSPMRGHGQYF. CDR3 nucleotides: TGTGCCAGCAGCCCCATGAGGGGGCATGGGCAGTACTTC.

V is TRBV7-2 and J is TRBJ2-1; D gene unclear. The CDR3 extends over 18 amino acids. V lost 1 base, J lost 0 bases, and 16 bases lay in between. Germline assignment: CDR1 SGHTA and CDR2 FQGNSA. This chain's CDR3 is CASSLEAEHYFSYNEQFF. CDR3 bases: TGTGCCAGCAGCTTAGAGGCGGAACATTATTTCTCCTACAATGAGCAGTTCTTC.

This sequence joins TRBV28 and TRBJ2-2; 16 nucleotides line up with TRBD2. CDR1 MDHEN and CDR2 SYDVKM come from the germline V gene. CDR3 length: 17 residues. J gave up 6 bases and V 6 bases, and 7 bases lay outside the gene matches. The CDR3 region is CASSSGLAGGPAGELFF. For the CDR3, the DNA is TGTGCCAGCAGCTCGGGACTAGCGGGGGGGCCGGCCGGGGAGCTGTTTTTT.

Here the CDR3 DNA reads TGCGCCAGCAGAAGACAGGGAGACTATGGCTACACCTTC. It specifies CASRRQGDYGYTF. The chain joins TRBV23-1 to TRBJ1-2, with TRBD1 identical over 7 bases. TRBV23-1 is filed as an ORF, its function uncertain. The CDR3 is made up of 13 amino acids. J lost 3 bases, V lost 6 bases, and 4 bases had no gene match.

This clone was recorded only once. The genes are TRBV7-2 and TRBJ2-1; TRBD2 matches at 8 bases. CDR3 length: 16 amino acids. V was clipped by 0 bases and J by 2 bases; unmatched bases: 3. Germline lookup yields CDR1 SGHTA and CDR2 FQGNSA. The CDR3 is CASSLANGGAYNEQFF. The CDR3 DNA is TGTGCCAGCAGCTTAGCGAACGGGGGGGCCTACAATGAGCAGTTCTTC. The complete variable domain, with remaining parts taken from reference TRBV7-2 and TRBJ2-1, reads GAGVSQSPSNKVTEKGKDVELRCDPISGHTALYWYRQSLGQGLEFLIYFQGNSAPDKSGLPSDRFSAERTGGSVSTLTIQRTQQEDSAVYLCASSLANGGAYNEQFFGPGTRLTVL.

This clone occurred once. The rearrangement joins TRBV7-9 to TRBJ2-1; 8 bases are a match to TRBD2. CDR1 SEHNR and CDR2 FQNEAQ come from the germline V gene (reference sequence). Trimming took 5 bases from V and 3 from J; bases not matched to a gene: 6. The CDR3 is 15 amino acids. The CDR3 bases are TGTGCCAGCAGCCCCGGGGGGGGCTACTACAATGAGCAGTTCTTC. This sequence encodes CASSPGGGYYNEQFF.

This clone occurred a few times. CDR3 DNA sequence: TGTGCCAGCAGCCAAGAAAGAGGGCTTCGGTATGGCTACACCTTC. As protein: CASSQERGLRYGYTF. This rearrangement joins TRBV4-2 to TRBJ1-2; D remains unclear. The CDR3 loop spans 15 amino acids. Germline V gene data show CDR1 as LGHNA and CDR2 as YNFKEQ. Trimming took 0 bases from V and 5 from J, leaving 13 bases between them.